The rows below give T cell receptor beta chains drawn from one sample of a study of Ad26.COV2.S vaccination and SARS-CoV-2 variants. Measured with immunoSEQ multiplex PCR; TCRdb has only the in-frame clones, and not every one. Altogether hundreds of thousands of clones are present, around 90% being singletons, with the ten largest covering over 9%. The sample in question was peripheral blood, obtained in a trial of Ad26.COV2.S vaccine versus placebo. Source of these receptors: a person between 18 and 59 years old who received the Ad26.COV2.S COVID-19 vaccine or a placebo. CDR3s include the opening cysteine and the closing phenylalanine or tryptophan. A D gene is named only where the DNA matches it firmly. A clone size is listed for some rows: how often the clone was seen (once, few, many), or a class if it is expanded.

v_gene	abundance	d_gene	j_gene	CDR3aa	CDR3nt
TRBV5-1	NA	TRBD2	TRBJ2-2	CASSLGVTSGRWNTGELFF	TGCGCCAGCAGCTTGGGGGTGACTAGCGGGAGATGGAACACCGGGGAGCTGTTTTTT
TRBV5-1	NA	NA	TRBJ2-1	CASSLGTSSYNEQFF	TGCGCCAGCAGCCTAGGGACATCCTCCTACAATGAGCAGTTCTTC
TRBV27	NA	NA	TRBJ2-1	CASSLSPEAYNEQFF	TGTGCCAGCAGTTTATCGCCGGAAGCCTACAATGAGCAGTTCTTC
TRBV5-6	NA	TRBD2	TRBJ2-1	CASSLASGDEQFF	TGTGCCAGCAGCTTGGCTAGCGGTGATGAGCAGTTCTTC
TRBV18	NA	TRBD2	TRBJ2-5	CASSPRLAGDGETQYF	TGTGCCAGCTCACCACGATTAGCGGGAGATGGAGAGACCCAGTACTTC
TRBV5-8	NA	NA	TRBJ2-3	CASSLLWHRVDAGDTQYF	TGTGCCAGCAGCTTGCTATGGCACAGGGTGGACGCTGGAGATACGCAGTATTTT
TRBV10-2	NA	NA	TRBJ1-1	CASSLTGYAEAFF	TGCGCCAGCAGCTTAACAGGGTACGCTGAAGCTTTCTTT
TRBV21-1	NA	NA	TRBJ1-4	CASSPPAQGPTNEKLFF	TGTGCCAGCAGCCCTCCCGCCCAGGGCCCAACTAATGAAAAACTGTTTTTT
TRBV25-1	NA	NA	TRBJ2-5	CASSSAATLQETQYF	TGTGCCAGCAGTTCGGCAGCGACCCTCCAAGAGACCCAGTACTTC
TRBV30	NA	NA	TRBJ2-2	CAWSQPDRSNTGELFF	TGTGCCTGGAGCCAACCTGACAGATCGAACACCGGGGAGCTGTTTTTT
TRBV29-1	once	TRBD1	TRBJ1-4	CSANRQGNEKLFF	TGCAGCGCAAACCGACAGGGTAATGAAAAACTGTTTTTT
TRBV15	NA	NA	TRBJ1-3	CATSRGIGGPGNTIYF	TGTGCCACCAGCAGAGGGATAGGAGGTCCTGGAAACACCATATATTTT
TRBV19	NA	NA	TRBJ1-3	CATTRQAEAGNTIYF	TGTGCCACTACCCGACAGGCTGAGGCTGGAAACACCATATATTTT
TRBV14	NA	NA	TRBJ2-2	CASSQGGPGELFF	TGTGCCAGCAGCCAAGGAGGGCCCGGGGAGCTGTTTTTT
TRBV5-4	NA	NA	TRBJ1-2	CASSLPGPEGYTF	TGTGCCAGCAGCTTGCCAGGTCCTGAGGGCTACACCTTC
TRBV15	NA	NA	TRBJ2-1	CATSRLLALVYNEQFF	TGTGCCACCAGCAGACTCCTAGCGCTAGTCTACAATGAGCAGTTCTTC
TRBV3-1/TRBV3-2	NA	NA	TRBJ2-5	CASSQDPGQETQYF	TGTGCCAGCAGCCAAGATCCCGGCCAAGAGACCCAGTACTTC
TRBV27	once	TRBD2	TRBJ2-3	CASSPTSGSGGTDTQYF	TGTGCCAGCAGCCCGACTAGCGGGAGTGGAGGCACAGATACGCAGTATTTT
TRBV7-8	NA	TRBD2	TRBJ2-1	CASSRARTSGHEQFF	TGTGCCAGCAGCAGGGCGAGGACTAGCGGACATGAGCAGTTCTTC
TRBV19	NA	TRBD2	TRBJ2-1	CASNPQPREGHNEQFF	TGTGCCAGTAACCCCCAACCGCGGGAGGGTCATAATGAGCAGTTCTTC
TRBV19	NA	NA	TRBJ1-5	CASSIGRVHNQPQHF	TGTGCCAGTAGTATAGGGCGGGTCCACAATCAGCCCCAGCATTTT
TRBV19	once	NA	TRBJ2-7	CASSMAHGEQYF	TGTGCCAGTAGTATGGCACACGGCGAGCAGTACTTC
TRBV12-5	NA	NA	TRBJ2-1	CASATVEGGSEQFF	TGTGCTAGTGCCACCGTGGAGGGGGGCTCCGAGCAGTTCTTC
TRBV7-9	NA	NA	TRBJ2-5	CASSFRQVQETQYF	TGTGCCAGCAGCTTCAGACAGGTCCAAGAGACCCAGTACTTC